This T cell receptor beta chain was documented in a study of blood T cell repertoires in COVID-19. Overall study: PBMCs, B-cell-depleted T cells, or T cells were the source of the cDNA or gDNA that made up the material.

Those enrolled in Seattle joined during active infection and were followed longitudinally afterward. The germline V gene encodes CDR1 LNHNV and CDR2 YYDKDF (reference sequence). This CDR3 has 13 residues. V lost 7 bases, J lost 3 bases, and 5 bases stayed unmatched. In the original processing: By means of reference gene primer amplification, nucleated cell counts were estimated. Sequencing used immunoSEQ multiplex PCR; TCRdb keeps in-frame clones, though not all of them. V and J calls and clone size are copied from that table; D and trimming were computed from the DNA. In the table there are hundreds of thousands of clones, more than 70% of which are singletons.

The chain uses TRBV15 and TRBJ1-2; TRBD1 agrees at 7 bases. Sequencing input: peripheral blood. This TCR was recovered from a woman aged 25 to 39 with COVID-19, enrolled during active disease. The DNA of the CDR3 is TGTGCCACCACCATTGGACAGGACTATGGCTACACCTTC. Its translation is CATTIGQDYGYTF.